This section outlines one TCR beta chain sequence together with its context. Its antigen is not yet known. Base qualities are not provided; no much larger clone lies one nucleotide away. This record belongs to a study of blood T cell repertoires in COVID-19 (dated by TCRdb to the early 2020s). Regarding the study in general: Samples from collaborators originated in the United States, Italy and Spain and spanned both the acute and convalescent phases of COVID-19. Nearly every sample came with metadata listing a de-identified subject ID, COVID-19 status, age in years and sex. The samples were drawn from the first 160 participants of the ongoing ImmuneRACE study and from 950 to 1,500 subjects provided by 6 global collaborators. Where available, HLA class I and class II types were obtained from metadata supplied by the sample provider rather than from assay-based typing. The repertoires were released in a freely available public database intended as a resource for research on the immune response to SARS-CoV-2. The prospective study material was composed of cDNA or gDNA derived from T cells, B-cell-depleted T cells, or PBMCs. Subjects who had been exposed to COVID-19, were actively infected with it, or had recovered from it provided the deeply sampled blood TCRbeta repertoires that made up the dataset.

Taken from cysteine to phenylalanine, the CDR3 has 15 residues. Only the CDR3 region is kept as DNA, spanning 45 bases read in frame from base 1. The V end loses 0 bases and the J end loses 7 bases, and a stretch of 14 bases separates them. Sequences SGHNT (CDR1) and YYREEE (CDR2) are obtained from the germline V gene (reference sequence). A second Seattle source provided samples from volunteer blood donors who had recovered from COVID-19. The collaborating institutions used their own protocols to collect whole blood in K2EDTA tubes. For TCRbeta analysis, collaborator samples were shipped as frozen whole blood, as isolated PBMCs, or as DNA extracted from either sample type. What the study reported, not specific to this receptor: Clinical and demographic metadata were provided uncurated, with the amount varying by source and participant.

TCRbeta CDR3 regions were amplified from genomic DNA by means of the immunoSEQ Assay, a bias-controlled multiplex PCR. In the authors' own workflow: The number of nucleated cells in each sample was estimated from the amplification of reference gene primers within the assay. To quantify the absolute abundance of each unique TCRbeta CDR3 rearrangement, sequence reads were collapsed and filtered. For each sample, productive Simpson clonality was calculated as the square root of Simpson's diversity index over productive rearrangements. TCRdb provides this immuneACCESS table in a form limited to in-frame rearrangements. Some clones are lacking; in checked studies, under half of them reflect an unresolved V gene, and why the rest are absent is not known. That table is the source of V, J and clone size, and D and trimming were worked out from the DNA. The sample has nearly 300,000 clones on record, about 91% of them singletons. The ten largest clones add up to over 6% of the sample.

The sequence came from a woman younger than 45 who had recovered from COVID-19. Sequenced material: peripheral blood. The chain couples TRBV5-4 to TRBJ2-1; a tentative D match to TRBD1 spans 6 bases. The CDR3 region has the sequence CASSLAPGAENEQFF. In nucleotides, the sequence is TGTGCCAGCAGCTTGGCCCCAGGGGCGGAAAATGAGCAGTTCTTC.